The T cell receptor beta chain described here comes from a study of cytomegalovirus exposure and HLA in healthy donors. Study overall: As an earlier analysis found, roughly 170 million T cells yielded about 100 million unique TCR beta sequences.

Study-wide points: The Asian-associated ancestry cluster reportedly had fewer N-insertions than the roughly 720-donor mean in a later analysis.

The CDR3 is made up of 14 amino acids. V was cut by 4 bases and J by 4 bases, with 14 bases left in between. Germline V lookup: CDR1 SGHTA, CDR2 FQGNSA. On this clone itself: Its antigen is undetermined.

The study ran its PCR with 60 Vbeta and 13 Jbeta primers. Per the study methods: About 11 million of 80 million to 85 million unique TCR beta chains were shared, per a later count. Generated by immunoSEQ multiplex PCR, the TCRdb table keeps only in-frame clones and is missing some. V and J calls and clone size are those listed in that table; D and trimming were worked out from the DNA. This sample has 130,000 or so clones, with over 60% found just once. The receptor comes from a woman aged 55-70 years in good health and CMV-seronegative. V and J are TRBV7-2 and TRBJ2-7; tentative D call: TRBD2 (5 bases). The material sequenced was PBMCs. This chain's CDR3 is CASSYTSSAYEQYF. The CDR3 DNA sequence: TGTGCCAGCAGCTATACTAGTTCGGCTTACGAGCAGTACTTC.